A single sample gave rise to the 21 T cell receptor beta chains below, sequenced in a study of T cell responses to AZD1222 COVID-19 vaccine. Here immunoSEQ multiplex PCR was the method, and the copy in TCRdb shows in-frame clones only, minus some. This sample yields more than 95,000 clones, of which 88% are seen a single time; about 4% belongs to the top ten. The sequences come from peripheral blood, collected 28 days after the second AZD1222 dose. These TCRs come from an adult who received the AZD1222 COVID-19 vaccine.

The chain employs TRBV13 and TRBJ2-2; 11 nucleotides align to TRBD2. Germline loops: CDR1 PRHDT, CDR2 FYEKMQ (reference sequence). Germline trimming cut 4 bases from V and 2 bases from J; bases unmatched to any gene: 3. The CDR3 loop spans 16 amino acids. The CDR3 sequence: CASSYRLAGNTGELFF. CDR3 nucleotides: TGTGCCAGCAGCTACCGACTAGCGGGAAACACCGGGGAGCTGTTTTTT.

The chain links TRBV15 to TRBJ1-5; 8 bases agree with TRBD1. V gave up 5 bases and J gave up 1 base; unmatched junction bases: 10. Germline CDR1 is LNHNV and CDR2 is YYDKDF (reference sequence). The CDR3 contains 17 residues. The CDR3 DNA is TGTGCCACCAGCGGAGGACAGGGCGTGTTGAGCAATCAGCCCCAGCATTTT. Translating gives CATSGGQGVLSNQPQHF.

This clone was counted once. The J gene is TRBJ1-2, the V gene TRBV4-3; TRBD1 agrees at 8 bases. The germline CDR1 and CDR2 sequences are LGHNA and YSLEER. Trimming took 0 bases from V and 4 from J; bases not matched to a gene: 4. CDR3 size: 15 residues. CDR3 sequence reads: CASSQETGATYGYTF. The CDR3 DNA is TGCGCCAGCAGCCAAGAGACAGGGGCTACCTATGGCTACACCTTC.

The V call is TRBV6-1, the J call TRBJ1-2; 7 nucleotides align to TRBD1. Trimming at V came to 2 bases and at J to 8 bases, leaving 8 bases not matched to a gene. Per the germline V gene, CDR1 is MNHNS and CDR2 is SASEGT. The CDR3 consists of 14 residues. The CDR3 bases are TGTGCCAGCAGTGAAAATGACAGGGTTTACGGCTACACCTTC. Protein product: CASSENDRVYGYTF.

V is TRBV18 and J is TRBJ2-7; 13 bases agree with TRBD2. V lost 3 bases and J lost 3; bases outside the gene matches: 8. The CDR3 is made up of 17 amino acids. Looked up from germline, CDR1 is KGHSH and CDR2 is LQKENI. CDR3 in DNA: TGTGCCAGCTCACCCCCGGGACTAGCGGGACTAAGCTACGAGCAGTACTTC. Its protein is CASSPPGLAGLSYEQYF.

This chain uses TRBV4-3 with TRBJ2-5, with 8 bases fitting TRBD1. Germline trimming cut 0 bases from V and 2 bases from J; bases unmatched to any gene: 11. Germline V gene sequence: CDR1 LGHNA, CDR2 YSLEER. The CDR3 is 18 amino acids. The CDR3 loop reads CASSQEGQVRGWQETQYF. The CDR3 DNA follows: TGCGCCAGCAGCCAAGAGGGACAGGTACGGGGGTGGCAAGAGACCCAGTACTTC.

The chain employs TRBV11-3 and TRBJ2-5; 8 bases line up with TRBD1. This CDR3 region has 14 residues. Germline V gene data show CDR1 as SGHNT and CDR2 as YENEEA. After removal of 5 bases from V and 9 bases from J, the junction contained 11 bases not matched to a gene. CDR3 in DNA: TGTGCCAGCAGCGAAGACAGGGGAAGTCATGCCCAGTACTTC. Encoded protein: CASSEDRGSHAQYF. Filled out from reference TRBV11-3 and TRBJ2-5, the complete variable domain reads EAGVVQSPRYKIIEKKQPVAFWCNPISGHNTLYWYLQNLGQGPELLIRYENEEAVDDSQLPKDRFSAERLKGVDSTLKIQPAELGDSAVYLCASSEDRGSHAQYFGPGTRLLVL.

This clone came up once. The genes are TRBV5-4 and TRBJ1-1, with D possibly matching TRBD1 (6 bases). Germline V CDR1 and CDR2: SGHNT, YYREEE (reference sequence). V gave up 4 bases and J gave up 1 base, with 17 bases separating them. CDR3 size: 16 residues. The CDR3 DNA reads TGTGCCAGCAGCCCTGGGACACAAAGAAGGAACACTGAAGCTTTCTTT. This translates into CASSPGTQRRNTEAFF.

The V call is TRBV5-6, the J call TRBJ2-7; 7 bases fit TRBD2. CDR3 size: 14 residues. CDR1 is SGHDT and CDR2 is YYEEEE in the germline V gene. Unmatched junction bases numbered 7, after V lost 3 bases and J lost 4 bases. CDR3 residues: CASSWGTIEYEQYF. CDR3 DNA sequence: TGTGCCAGCAGCTGGGGGACTATAGAATACGAGCAGTACTTC.

The chain links TRBV28 to TRBJ1-3, with a tentative D call TRBD1 (5 bases). Germline V gene lookup returns CDR1 MDHEN and CDR2 SYDVKM. The CDR3 consists of 16 residues. Trimming took off 5 bases at V and 0 bases at J, with 14 bases between the two ends. The CDR3 protein is CASSLLGRSSGNTIYF. CDR3 DNA sequence: TGTGCCAGCAGTCTTCTGGGACGGAGCTCTGGAAACACCATATATTTT.

This sequence joins TRBV9 and TRBJ1-1, with D unclear. The V and J ends lost 3 bases and 5 bases respectively, with 14 bases between them. The CDR3 contains 14 residues. The germline CDR1 and CDR2 sequences are SGDLS and YYNGEE. DNA for the CDR3: TGTGCCAGCAGCGACGTGGGCGGGGAGACTGAAGCTTTCTTT. Amino acids: CASSDVGGETEAFF.

The DNA of the CDR3 is TGTGCCAGCACCAGACTAGCGGCTGCCACCGGGGAGCTGTTTTTT. Residues: CASTRLAAATGELFF. This sequence joins TRBV5-6 and TRBJ2-2, with 9 bases that match TRBD2. Trimming at V came to 6 bases and at J to 4 bases, leaving 7 bases not matched to a gene. Looked up from germline, CDR1 is SGHDT and CDR2 is YYEEEE. The CDR3 length is 15 residues.

The CDR3 region has the DNA TGCGCCAGCAGCCAAGATCAGGTGACAGAAGAGACCCAGTACTTC. Translation: CASSQDQVTEETQYF. The chain recombines TRBV4-3 with TRBJ2-5; a weak D match, TRBD1 (5 bases). Trimming took off 0 bases at V and 3 bases at J, with 11 bases between the two ends. The CDR3 loop spans 15 amino acids. Germline loops: CDR1 LGHNA, CDR2 YSLEER.

This rearrangement joins TRBV6-4 to TRBJ2-2; the D gene is possibly TRBD2 (5 bases). The CDR3 contains 13 residues. Germline V gene lookup returns CDR1 MRHNA and CDR2 SNTAGT. V was shortened by 3 bases and J by 3 bases, with 5 bases between the two germline ends. CDR3 sequence (DNA): TGTGCCAGCAGTGAAGCGGACACCGGGGAGCTGTTTTTT. Encoded protein: CASSEADTGELFF.

This chain links TRBV7-8 with TRBJ2-7; 8 bases agree with TRBD2. CDR3 length: 18 amino acids. J was trimmed by 3 bases and V by 7 bases; bases with no gene match: 20. Germline CDR1 reads SGHVS; CDR2 reads FQNEAQ. CDR3 sequence: CASTRNDPSGGRVYEQYF. As DNA, the CDR3 is TGTGCCAGCACCCGGAACGACCCGAGCGGGGGTAGGGTCTACGAGCAGTACTTC.

The V gene is TRBV19, the J gene TRBJ2-2; D unresolved. The germline V gene encodes CDR1 LNHDA and CDR2 SQIVND (reference sequence). Trimming took off 1 base at V and 7 bases at J, with 4 bases between the two ends. The CDR3 spans 12 residues. DNA for the CDR3: TGTGCCAGTAGTATAGGTGGCGGGGAGCTGTTTTTT. This sequence encodes CASSIGGGELFF.

The chain uses TRBV18 and TRBJ1-5; D perhaps matches TRBD1 (6 bases). The V gene's germline CDR1 is KGHSH and CDR2 LQKENI. Trimming left V 4 bases short and J 7 bases short, with 11 bases between. This CDR3 is 13 amino acids long. CDR3 sequence (DNA): TGTGCCAGCTCACGGGGGCGCGGACAGCCCCAGCATTTT. It codes for CASSRGRGQPQHF.

The genes are TRBV5-1 and TRBJ2-5; D is unresolved. Germline loops: CDR1 SGHRS, CDR2 YFSETQ. This CDR3 is 14 amino acids long. V was cut by 0 bases and J by 5 bases, with 11 bases left in between. The CDR3 spells CASSLAPAGETQYF. Here the CDR3 DNA reads TGCGCCAGCAGCTTGGCACCGGCCGGGGAGACCCAGTACTTC.

The genes are TRBV19 and TRBJ1-5, with a tentative D call TRBD1 (6 bases). Germline lookup yields CDR1 LNHDA and CDR2 SQIVND (reference sequence). With 4 bases removed from V and 6 bases from J, the gap between germline ends came to 16 bases. This CDR3 has 15 amino acids. CDR3 DNA: TGTGCCAGTAGTACGCCGGGAGGGGGGGGTCAGCCCCAGCATTTT. Translation gives CASSTPGGGGQPQHF. The full variable domain, with the rest looked up from reference TRBV19 and TRBJ1-5, is DGGITQSPKYLFRKEGQNVTLSCEQNLNHDAMYWYRQDPGQGLRLIYYSQIVNDFQKGDIAEGYSVSREKKESFPLTVTSAQKNPTAFYLCASSTPGGGGQPQHFGDGTRLSIL.

This rearrangement joins TRBV6-2 or TRBV6-3 to TRBJ1-4; D not certain. The ends were cut back, 5 bases at V and 7 bases at J, with 11 bases in the middle. The CDR3 loop spans 13 amino acids. Germline V lookup: CDR1 MNHEY, CDR2 SVGEGT. CDR3: CASSRRGTEKLFF. The CDR3 region has the DNA TGTGCCAGCAGTCGGCGGGGTACTGAAAAACTGTTTTTT.

The chain uses TRBV29-1 and TRBJ1-2, with D maybe TRBD1 (6 bases). V shed 4 bases and J shed 8 bases, with 17 bases lying between them. This CDR3 spans 13 amino acids. Germline V CDR1 and CDR2: SQVTM, ANQGSEA. DNA of the CDR3: TGCAGCGTTGGGTCCGACAGGTGGACGGGCTACACCTTC. Its protein is CSVGSDRWTGYTF.